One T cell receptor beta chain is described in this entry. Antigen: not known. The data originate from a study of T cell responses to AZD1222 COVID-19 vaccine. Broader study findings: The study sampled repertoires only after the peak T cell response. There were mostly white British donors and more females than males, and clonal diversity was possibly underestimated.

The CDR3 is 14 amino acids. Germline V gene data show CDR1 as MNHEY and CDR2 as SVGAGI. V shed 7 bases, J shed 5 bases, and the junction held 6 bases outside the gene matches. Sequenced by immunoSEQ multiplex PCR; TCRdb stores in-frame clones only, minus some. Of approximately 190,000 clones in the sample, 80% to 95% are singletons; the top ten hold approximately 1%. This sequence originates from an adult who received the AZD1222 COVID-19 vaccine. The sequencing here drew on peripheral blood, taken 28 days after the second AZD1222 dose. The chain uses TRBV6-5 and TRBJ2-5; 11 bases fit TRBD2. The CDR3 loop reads CASNLAGGRETQYF. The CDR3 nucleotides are TGTGCCAGCAACCTAGCGGGGGGCCGGGAGACCCAGTACTTC.